This T cell receptor beta chain is drawn from a study of blood T cell repertoires in COVID-19. At the level of the study: Sources were T cells, B-cell-depleted T cells, or PBMCs; the material itself was cDNA or gDNA.

Per the germline V gene, CDR1 is SGHNT and CDR2 is YYREEE (reference sequence). This CDR3 is 17 amino acids long. Between the trimmed V and J ends, which lost 5 bases and 1 base, there was a span of 20 bases. In the original workflow: Reference gene primer amplification in the assay estimated nucleated cell counts. Generated by immunoSEQ multiplex PCR, the TCRdb table keeps only in-frame clones and is missing some. That table gives V, J and clone size, and the DNA gave D and trimming. The sample yields roughly 85,000 clones, around 86% seen once. V usage is TRBV5-4 and J usage is TRBJ2-3; no firm D call. This receptor was taken from a man between 45 and 60 years old with active or convalescent COVID-19. Sequencing was performed on peripheral blood. The CDR3 loop reads CASSPPGEQQRTDTQYF. DNA of the CDR3: TGTGCCAGCAGTCCCCCTGGTGAACAGCAACGCACAGATACGCAGTATTTT.